The 18 T cell receptor beta chains in this list originate from one sample, sequenced in a study of blood T cell repertoires in COVID-19. The protocol was immunoSEQ multiplex PCR, while the TCRdb copy is restricted to in-frame clones and leaves out a portion. This sample has under 200,000 clones; roughly 80% occur once, and the top ten carry about 2.7%. Sample: peripheral blood. The receptor set was obtained from a human donor with acute or convalescent COVID-19. The donor label of this sample is uncertain.

This chain uses TRBV19 with TRBJ2-5, with D perhaps matching TRBD1 (6 bases). V lost 3 bases and J lost 5, with 10 bases in between. The germline V gene encodes CDR1 LNHDA and CDR2 SQIVND (reference sequence). The CDR3 totals 13 residues. CDR3 DNA sequence: TGTGCCAGTAGTATGGGGGCTCGGGAGACCCAGTACTTC. Its translation is CASSMGARETQYF.

The CDR3: CASREQGNTEAFF. For the CDR3, the DNA is TGTGCCAGCAGGGAGCAGGGTAACACTGAAGCTTTCTTT. This chain uses TRBV7-8 with TRBJ1-1; TRBD1 might be the D (5 bases). This CDR3 is 13 amino acids long. The V gene lost 6 bases and the J gene lost 2 bases, with 10 bases spanning the gap. The germline CDR1 and CDR2 sequences are SGHVS and FQNEAQ.

Worth noting for this clone: Other nucleotide sequences in the sample specify the same CDR3. CDR3 amino acids: CASSERSGNTIYF. The CDR3 DNA is TGTGCCAGCAGTGAACGGTCTGGAAACACCATATATTTT. This chain joins TRBV6-1 and TRBJ1-3; D ambiguous. The V and J ends lost 2 bases and 1 base respectively, with 3 bases between them. The CDR3 has 13 residues. The V gene's germline CDR1 is MNHNS and CDR2 SASEGT.

A few counts support this clone. The V and J genes are TRBV28 and TRBJ2-6; tentative D call: TRBD1 (5 bases). The CDR3 loop spans 13 amino acids. CDR1 MDHEN and CDR2 SYDVKM come from the germline V gene. CDR3 sequence (DNA): TGTGCAACCAGGGTAACCGGGGCCAACGTCCTGACTTTC. This gives the protein CATRVTGANVLTF.

J is TRBJ1-5 and V is TRBV7-9, with 11 bases lining up with TRBD1. V gave up 4 bases and J gave up 2 bases; unmatched junction bases: 4. Germline CDR1 reads SEHNR; CDR2 reads FQNEAQ (reference sequence). This CDR3 region has 16 residues. The CDR3 loop reads CASSSGTGGGNQPQHF. As DNA, the CDR3 is TGTGCCAGCAGCTCCGGGACAGGGGGAGGCAATCAGCCCCAGCATTTT.

The table lists this clone with a count of one. This chain connects TRBV15 to TRBJ2-6; D not certain. CDR1 is LNHNV, CDR2 YYDKDF, per germline (reference sequence). V lost 5 bases and J lost 3, with 8 bases in between. The CDR3 is 14 residues long. The CDR3 sequence: CATSPGGGANVLTF. In DNA, the CDR3 is TGTGCCACCAGCCCCGGTGGTGGGGCCAACGTCCTGACTTTC.

The rearrangement links TRBV28 to TRBJ2-1; 7 positions match TRBD1. Unmatched junction bases numbered 10, after V lost 5 bases and J lost 9 bases. The CDR3 is made up of 14 amino acids. Germline CDR1 and CDR2: MDHEN and SYDVKM. In DNA form, the CDR3 reads TGTGCCAGCAGTAACAGGGGTTTCGGAAGTGAGCAGTTCTTC. Amino acids: CASSNRGFGSEQFF.

This sequence joins TRBV7-2 and TRBJ2-3, with D maybe TRBD2 (6 bases). The germline V and J ends were trimmed by 5 bases and 0 bases, with 18 bases remaining between them. CDR3 length: 17 residues. Germline V gene data show CDR1 as SGHTA and CDR2 as FQGNSA. CDR3 DNA sequence: TGTGCCAGCAGCGCCGGGGGTGGGGCTGGCAGCACAGATACGCAGTATTTT. This gives the protein CASSAGGGAGSTDTQYF.

CDR3 DNA: TGTGCCAGCAGTGAAAGCGAAGCGGGGGCACTCACAGATACGCAGTATTTT. Its protein product is CASSESEAGALTDTQYF. This chain joins TRBV2 and TRBJ2-3, with 8 positions matching TRBD2. Germline V CDR1 and CDR2: SNHLY, FYNNEI. CDR3 length: 17 residues. J lost 2 bases, V lost 2 bases, and 9 bases had no gene match.

This chain joins TRBV30 and TRBJ1-2; a possible D gene is TRBD1 (6 bases). Germline lookup yields CDR1 GTSNPN and CDR2 SVGIG (reference sequence). V gave up 7 bases and J gave up 4 bases, with 16 bases separating them. The CDR3 loop spans 13 amino acids. CDR3 bases: TGTGCCTTCAAGAAGGGGGACCTCTATGGCTACACCTTC. Translating it yields CAFKKGDLYGYTF.

This chain connects TRBV7-2 to TRBJ2-5, with a tentative D call TRBD2 (5 bases). Trimming shortened V by 4 bases and J by 5 bases, and 14 bases separated the two germline ends. Germline V gene lookup returns CDR1 SGHTA and CDR2 FQGNSA. This CDR3 comprises 14 residues. CDR3 DNA sequence: TGTGCCAGCAGCTCTTCAGCGGCCGCGGAGACCCAGTACTTC. It specifies CASSSSAAAETQYF. Supplemented by reference TRBV7-2 and TRBJ2-5, the full variable domain reads GAGVSQSPSNKVTEKGKDVELRCDPISGHTALYWYRQSLGQGLEFLIYFQGNSAPDKSGLPSDRFSAERTGGSVSTLTIQRTQQEDSAVYLCASSSSAAAETQYFGPGTRLLVL.

The rearrangement links TRBV29-1 to TRBJ2-1; 9 bases line up with TRBD2. The V and J ends lost 8 bases and 2 bases, in that order; junction bases with no gene match: 19. Per the germline V gene, CDR1 is SQVTM and CDR2 is ANQGSEA. The CDR3 consists of 18 residues. CDR3 sequence reads: CSPSLAGETPDPYNEQFF. Here the CDR3 DNA reads TGCAGCCCCTCTTTAGCGGGAGAGACACCTGACCCCTACAATGAGCAGTTCTTC.

The V gene is TRBV15, the J gene TRBJ2-7, with TRBD2 matching 11 bases. J gave up 5 bases and V 0 bases, and 9 bases lay outside the gene matches. Germline V gene lookup returns CDR1 LNHNV and CDR2 YYDKDF (reference sequence). The CDR3 loop spans 17 amino acids. CDR3 sequence reads: CATSRDSSGRAQNEQYF. The CDR3 nucleotides are TGTGCCACCAGCAGAGATAGTAGCGGGAGGGCCCAGAACGAGCAGTACTTC.

The rearrangement uses TRBV2 and TRBJ1-3; the D gene is possibly TRBD1 (5 bases). The CDR3 is 13 amino acids. The germline V gene encodes CDR1 SNHLY and CDR2 FYNNEI. V was clipped by 5 bases and J by 4 bases, with 9 bases between them. The CDR3 bases are TGTGCCAGCAGTCGACAGAAAGGAAACACCATATATTTT. Protein product: CASSRQKGNTIYF.

This clone was recorded a few times. The chain uses TRBV5-1 and TRBJ1-1, with a possible D match to TRBD1 (5 bases). The V gene's germline CDR1 is SGHRS and CDR2 YFSETQ. V was clipped by 0 bases and J by 1 base, with 10 bases between them. This CDR3 is built from 15 residues. CDR3 amino acids: CASSLGGGENTEAFF. Here the CDR3 DNA reads TGCGCCAGCAGCTTGGGGGGCGGTGAGAACACTGAAGCTTTCTTT.

The chain combines TRBV5-4 with TRBJ2-3; no definite D call. This CDR3 comprises 16 residues. V lost 2 bases to trimming and J lost 1 base, with 14 bases between them. Germline-derived CDR1 and CDR2 are SGHNT and YYREEE (reference sequence). CDR3: CASSLLSTGGTDTQYF. Written as DNA, the CDR3 is TGTGCCAGCAGCTTACTCTCGACTGGCGGCACAGATACGCAGTATTTT.

The rearrangement uses TRBV29-1 and TRBJ2-3; the D is unclear. CDR3 size: 13 residues. Per germline, CDR1 SQVTM and CDR2 ANQGSEA. V was shortened by 3 bases and J by 1 base, with 8 bases between the two germline ends. Here the CDR3 DNA reads TGCAGCGTTGACAGGTCGGGCACAGATACGCAGTATTTT. The encoded protein is CSVDRSGTDTQYF.

The chain has TRBV21-1 and TRBJ1-4; the table assigns TRBD1, which was not confirmed against the DNA. TRBV21-1 corresponds to a pseudogene. The CDR3 loop spans 20 amino acids. The CDR3 DNA reads as TGTGCCAGCAGCAAAGAGTCGGCAGGGGTGGAGAGTCTAGCTAATGAAAAACTGTTTTTT. It specifies CASSKESAGVESLANEKLFF.